This entry lists 3 T cell receptor beta chains sequenced from one sample in a study of T cells after posttransplantation cyclophosphamide. Libraries were prepared by immunoSEQ multiplex PCR; TCRdb keeps only in-frame clonotypes and omits some of them. Observed are 35,000 to 45,000 clones, no singletons, with the top ten taking 2% to 3%. Specimen: PBMCs. The receptors here all came from a man aged 35-49 years in good health, CMV-negative, and a related stem cell transplant donor.

This clone showed up just a few times. V usage is TRBV29-1 and J usage is TRBJ2-7, with D maybe TRBD1 (6 bases). Germline V gene sequence: CDR1 SQVTM, CDR2 ANQGSEA. The CDR3 loop spans 14 amino acids. V was cut by 1 base and J by 2 bases, with 12 bases left in between. CDR3 nucleotides: TGCAGCGTTGAAGTCCGGACAGTAACCTACGAGCAGTACTTC. As protein: CSVEVRTVTYEQYF.

In its sample, this clone was seen many times. J is TRBJ1-5 and V is TRBV2; no clear D. The germline CDR1 and CDR2 sequences are SNHLY and FYNNEI. The CDR3 length is 14 residues. V was trimmed by 3 bases and J by 4 bases, leaving 10 bases between them. As DNA, the CDR3 is TGTGCCAGCAGTGAGTGGGCACTTAATCAGCCCCAGCATTTT. The encoded protein is CASSEWALNQPQHF.

The sample holds many counts of this clone. The chain couples TRBV5-8 to TRBJ1-5, with a weak D call TRBD1 (5 bases). V was shortened by 4 bases and J by 7 bases, with 15 bases between the two germline ends. Germline V gives CDR1 SGHTS, CDR2 YDEGEE. The length of the CDR3 is 14 residues. The CDR3 coding sequence is TGTGCCAGCAGCCCGGGGGGATTGGGGCAGCCCCAGCATTTT. Its protein is CASSPGGLGQPQHF.